The 10 T cell receptor beta chains listed next were all sequenced from one sample in a study of CD8 T cells in ankylosing spondylitis. Study findings and constraints: Several highly homologous variants formed a TCR beta motif that appeared characteristic of ankylosing spondylitis blood.

TCRdb re-analysed the 5' RACE reads in MiXCR, keeping a single row per CDR3 protein. The top ten clones hold 0.45% to 0.6% of a sample with 800,000 to 900,000 distinct CDR3 sequences, 10% to 15% of them seen once. The antigens for these receptors are not known. The sequencing input was blood, either unsorted or a sorted T cell fraction (not recorded which). The receptors shown here come from a male donor with ankylosing spondylitis.

The sample holds many counts of this clonotype. The V and J genes are TRBV20-1 and TRBJ1-2; TRBD1 is a possible D gene (6 bases). The V end was cut by 3 bases, the J end by 6 bases, with 11 bases between. CDR1 is DFQATT and CDR2 is SNEGSKA in the germline V gene (reference sequence). The CDR3 is 12 amino acids. For the CDR3, the DNA is TGCAGTGCTAGCCCAGGGGATAATGGCTACACCTTC. It specifies CSASPGDNGYTF.

Ten or more counts support this clonotype. The rearrangement uses TRBV20-1 and TRBJ2-3; D unclear. The CDR3 extends over 13 amino acids. Germline assignment: CDR1 DFQATT and CDR2 SNEGSKA (reference sequence). V was shortened by 2 bases and J by 8 bases, with 14 bases between the two germline ends. CDR3 residues: CSARLPSGGTQYF. DNA for the CDR3: TGCAGTGCTAGATTGCCCTCGGGTGGTACGCAGTATTTT.

The chain couples TRBV27 to TRBJ2-5, with D possibly matching TRBD1 (5 bases). The germline gives CDR1 MNHEY, CDR2 SMNVEV (reference sequence). The ends were cut back, 5 bases at V and 5 bases at J, with 21 bases in the middle. The CDR3 totals 16 residues. CDR3 DNA: TGTGCCAGCAGTCCAGGGTGGGGAAAGTCTGGGGAGACCCAGTACTTC. Its protein is CASSPGWGKSGETQYF.

This clonotype appeared a few times. The J gene is TRBJ1-2, the V gene TRBV28; D is unclear. This CDR3 region has 13 residues. Per the germline V gene, CDR1 is MDHEN and CDR2 is SYDVKM. V was shortened by 7 bases and J by 7 bases, with 16 bases between the two germline ends. CDR3 protein: CASNSGPGIGYTF. The DNA for the CDR3 is TGTGCCAGCAACTCTGGTCCCGGAATTGGCTACACCTTC.

This clonotype was counted a few times. The chain carries TRBV24-1 and TRBJ1-1; no reliable D call. This CDR3 has 13 residues. Germline values: CDR1 KGHDR, CDR2 SFDVKD. V was pared by 2 bases and J by 6 bases, with 9 bases between. The CDR3 nucleotides read TGTGCCACCAGTGATTCGACATCCTCTGAAGCTTTCTTT. Its protein is CATSDSTSSEAFF.

J is TRBJ2-1 and V is TRBV9; D may correspond to TRBD1 or TRBD2 (6 bases each). Trimming removed 4 bases at V and 3 bases at J, with 14 bases between. The CDR3 extends over 15 amino acids. Germline V gene sequence: CDR1 SGDLS, CDR2 YYNGEE. The CDR3, as DNA: TGTGCCAGCAGCTACGGGGGCAGAAACTACAATGAGCAGTTCTTC. It encodes CASSYGGRNYNEQFF. Variable domain in full (rest from reference TRBV9 and TRBJ2-1): DSGVTQTPKHLITATGQRVTLRCSPRSGDLSVYWYQQSLDQGLQFLIQYYNGEERAKGNILERFSAQQFPDLHSELNLSSLELGDSALYFCASSYGGRNYNEQFFGPGTRLTVL.

This sequence joins TRBV20-1 and TRBJ2-7; TRBD2 is a possible D gene (6 bases). Trimming took 6 bases from V and 1 from J, leaving 13 bases between them. This CDR3 comprises 13 residues. The germline CDR1 and CDR2 sequences are DFQATT and SNEGSKA (reference sequence). The CDR3 region has the DNA TGCAGTGCCCCCACCGGGGGTTCCTACGAGCAGTACTTC. This encodes CSAPTGGSYEQYF.

The sample holds a few counts of this clonotype. V usage is TRBV28 and J usage is TRBJ2-5; TRBD2 matches at 9 bases. V lost 1 base to trimming and J lost 2 bases; unmatched junction nucleotides: 5. The germline V gene has CDR1 MDHEN and CDR2 SYDVKM. The CDR3 has 16 residues. The CDR3 region is CASSLFGLAGQETQYF. For the CDR3, the DNA is TGTGCCAGCAGTTTATTTGGCCTAGCGGGACAAGAGACCCAGTACTTC.

V gene TRBV6-5 combines with J gene TRBJ1-5, with D tentatively TRBD1 (5 bases). Germline CDR1 MNHEY, CDR2 SVGAGI. The CDR3 totals 13 residues. V was cut by 4 bases and J by 7 bases, with 11 bases left in between. The CDR3 sequence: CASSSREDQPQHF. Here the CDR3 DNA reads TGTGCCAGCAGTTCCAGGGAGGACCAGCCCCAGCATTTT.

Note on this clonotype: One junction end does not reproduce the germline sequence, and a read error may be involved. The chain recombines TRBV20-1 with TRBJ2-3; a weak D match, TRBD2 (7 bases). Germline V gives CDR1 DFQATT, CDR2 SNEGSKA (reference sequence). The CDR3 has 15 amino acids. The CDR3, as DNA: TGCAGTGCCAGAGGGGGGGCCCTCAACACAGATACGCAGTATTTT. Translation: CSARGGALNTDTQYF.